This T cell receptor beta chain was observed in a study of shared clonotypes between healthy human individuals (TCRdb year 2020). Notes on the research overall: The cohort included a few men and a couple of women between 18 and 49 years of age. Blood TCR repertoires of a handful of healthy adults were deeply sequenced to estimate repertoire size and the extent of clonotype sharing between individuals. Different laboratories and diverse techniques were used to prepare libraries and sequence TCR repertoires, to increase sequencing depth and limit assay-specific biases. Leukapheresis yielded between about 0.94 and 8.9 billion PBMCs per donor.

TCR CDR3 regions were amplified from genomic DNA by multiplex PCR using the deep immunoSEQ assay. For each cell subset, the extracted genomic DNA was distributed evenly across all wells of several immunoSEQ 96-well plates, and each plate served as one replicate. Each replicate PCR for unsorted PBMC received around 330 ng genomic DNA, equal to approximately 30,000 T cell genomes. Ten immunoSEQ deep assay plates were used to sequence the unsorted PBMC genomic DNA. Purified libraries were quantified with a Qubit 3.0 fluorometer, sized on a Bioanalyzer 2100, and re-quantified with the KAPA Library Quantification kit. Every immunoSEQ 96-well plate was sequenced on a separate single-read 150-cycle Illumina NextSeq 550 flow cell. The original pipeline was this. The immunoSEQ output contained only junctional sequences without quality scores, so filtering could not match that applied to full-length reads. Sequences were annotated with PyIR, a Python wrapper for IgBLAST v1.9, using IMGT germline references to assign V/J genes and CDR3. Reads were filtered out if the reads had weak V/J assignments (E-value above 1e-6), no CDR3, stop codons, out-of-frame junctions, or ambiguous translated residues. V3J clonotypes were defined as sequences sharing the same inferred V gene, J gene, and CDR3 amino acid sequence. To compute the percentage overlap between repertoires, the number of shared unique clonotypes was divided by the size of the smaller repertoire. Repertoire richness was assessed with RTK rarefaction, the Chao1 estimator, and Recon v2.1 estimates of unobserved clonotypes. Held by TCRdb, this immuneACCESS table contains in-frame sequences only and omits some clones. Under half of the omission traces to an unresolved V gene where checked; the cause of the rest is unknown. V and J calls and clone size are copied from that table; D and trimming were computed from the DNA. This sample lists approximately 480,000 clones; about 80% were detected once. The ten most abundant clones make up around 12% of the sample.

Overall results and qualifications from the work: Because the study included only a small number of donors, the genetic and exposure-history diversity represented was limited. Sampling was restricted to blood, and TCR repertoires in tissue are likely to differ from TCR repertoires in blood. Pairwise subsampling led to the expectation that sequencing depth would affect the degree of clonotype sharing among donors.

The donors were healthy, HIV-negative adults with no recently reported acute infections or vaccinations. Only Caucasian adults living in Nashville, Tennessee, USA were represented among the donors. For unsorted samples, roughly 91 million PBMCs were counted, and genomic DNA was extracted using the QIAamp DNA Blood Mini kit. After blood collection by leukapheresis, PBMCs were isolated using Ficoll-Histopaque density gradient centrifugation and then cryopreserved in the vapor phase of liquid nitrogen. Details on this clone: It has no known antigen specificity. Per-nucleotide qualities are absent, and no much larger clonotype sits a single base away.

The source of this sequence is a woman in her thirties or forties in good health. Some clones in this sample may be carry-over from other donors' samples. Sample: PBMCs.

The nucleotides are TGTGCCAGCAGCTTAGGGACAGGGCCAGGTATCATTCAGTACTTC. Translated, this gives CASSLGTGPGIIQYF. The chain is made from TRBV11-2 and TRBJ2-4, with 8 central nucleotides matching TRBD1. The germline V gene encodes CDR1 SGHAT and CDR2 FQNNGV. Its CDR3 holds 15 amino acids, cysteine through phenylalanine. CDR3 DNA only is kept here, 45 bases in frame from base 1. V is trimmed back by 1 base and J by 9 bases, and the junction contains 8 bases that no gene match accounts for.